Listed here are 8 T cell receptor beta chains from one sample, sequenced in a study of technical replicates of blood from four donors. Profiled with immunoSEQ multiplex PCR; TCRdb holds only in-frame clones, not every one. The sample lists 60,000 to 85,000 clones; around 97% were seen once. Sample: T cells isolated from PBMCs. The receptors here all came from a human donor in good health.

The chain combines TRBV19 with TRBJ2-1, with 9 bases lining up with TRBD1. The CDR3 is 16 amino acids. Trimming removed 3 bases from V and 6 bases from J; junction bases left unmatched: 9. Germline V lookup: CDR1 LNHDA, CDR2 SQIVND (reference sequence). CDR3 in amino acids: CASSIRDRVVGNEQFF. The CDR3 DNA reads TGTGCCAGTAGTATTCGGGACAGGGTTGTTGGCAATGAGCAGTTCTTC.

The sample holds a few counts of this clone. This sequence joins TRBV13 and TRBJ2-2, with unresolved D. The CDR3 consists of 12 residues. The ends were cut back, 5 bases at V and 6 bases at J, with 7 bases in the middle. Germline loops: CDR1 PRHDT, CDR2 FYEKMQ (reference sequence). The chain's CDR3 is CASSPRAGELFF. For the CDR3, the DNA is TGTGCCAGCAGCCCGCGTGCCGGGGAGCTGTTTTTT.

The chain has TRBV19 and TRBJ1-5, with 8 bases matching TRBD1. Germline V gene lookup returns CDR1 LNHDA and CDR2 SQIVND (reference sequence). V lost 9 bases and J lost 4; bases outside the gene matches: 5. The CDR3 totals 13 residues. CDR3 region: CASTTGDNQPQHF. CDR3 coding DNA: TGTGCCAGCACGACAGGGGATAATCAGCCCCAGCATTTT.

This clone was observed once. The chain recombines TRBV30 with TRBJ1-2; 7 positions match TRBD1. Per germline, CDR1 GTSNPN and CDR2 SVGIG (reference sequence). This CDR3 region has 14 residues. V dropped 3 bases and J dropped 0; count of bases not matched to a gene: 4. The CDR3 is CAWSLGQANYGYTF. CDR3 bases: TGTGCCTGGAGCCTCGGACAGGCTAACTATGGCTACACCTTC. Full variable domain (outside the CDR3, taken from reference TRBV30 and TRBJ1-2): SQTIHQWPATLVQPVGSPLSLECTVEGTSNPNLYWYRQAAGRGLQLLFYSVGIGQISSEVPQNLSASRPQDRQFILSSKKLLLSDSGFYLCAWSLGQANYGYTFGSGTRLTVV.

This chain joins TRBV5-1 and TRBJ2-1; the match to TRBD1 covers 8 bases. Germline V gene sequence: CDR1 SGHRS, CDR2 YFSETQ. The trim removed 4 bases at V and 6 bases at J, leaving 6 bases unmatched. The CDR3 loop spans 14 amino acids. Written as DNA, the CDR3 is TGCGCCAGCAGCCCCGGACAGGGTCCCAATGAGCAGTTCTTC. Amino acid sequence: CASSPGQGPNEQFF.

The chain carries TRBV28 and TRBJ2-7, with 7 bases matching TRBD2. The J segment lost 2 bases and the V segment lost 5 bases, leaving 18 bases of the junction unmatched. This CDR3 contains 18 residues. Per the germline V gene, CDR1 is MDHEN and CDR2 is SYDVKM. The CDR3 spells CASSPGGGGSGVTYEQYF. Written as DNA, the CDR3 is TGTGCCAGCAGTCCGGGGGGTGGAGGGTCGGGAGTGACCTACGAGCAGTACTTC.

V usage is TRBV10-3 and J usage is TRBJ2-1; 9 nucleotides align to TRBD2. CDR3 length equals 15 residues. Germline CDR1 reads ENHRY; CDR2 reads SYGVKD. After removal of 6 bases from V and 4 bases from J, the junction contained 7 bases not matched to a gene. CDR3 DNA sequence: TGTGCCATCAGAGAAGCTAGCGGGAAATACAATGAGCAGTTCTTC. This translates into CAIREASGKYNEQFF.

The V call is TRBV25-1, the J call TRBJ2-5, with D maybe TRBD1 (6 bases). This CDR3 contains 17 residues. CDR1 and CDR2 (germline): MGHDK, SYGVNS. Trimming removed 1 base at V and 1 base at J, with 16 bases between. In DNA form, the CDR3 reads TGTGCCAGCAGTGAATTTTGGCGACAGGAGACCCAAGAGACCCAGTACTTC. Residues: CASSEFWRQETQETQYF.